This T cell receptor beta chain was obtained from a study of T cell changes during pregnancy in multiple sclerosis. Data came from immunoSEQ multiplex PCR; TCRdb stores just in-frame clones and leaves some out. Here the sample spans more than 85,000 clones, just over 90% being singletons. Germline CDR1 is MDHEN and CDR2 is SYDVKM. V lost 7 bases to trimming and J lost 6 bases; unmatched junction nucleotides: 7. The CDR3 length is 14 residues. The genes are TRBV28 and TRBJ2-1; 9 bases agree with TRBD1. This TCR came from a female donor in good health, enrolled as a control in a pregnancy study. Material: peripheral blood, obtained in the third trimester of pregnancy. CDR3: CASTRTGAPNEQFF. In DNA, the CDR3 is TGTGCCAGCACTAGGACAGGGGCCCCCAATGAGCAGTTCTTC.